The sequence of this TCR beta chain was determined in a study of blood T cells in healthy people across ages. Study-wide points: In long-lived donors, naive CD4+ cell counts and diversity exceeded those of aged donors.

The trim removed 8 bases at V and 1 base at J, leaving 7 bases unmatched. Germline V gene sequence: CDR1 ENHRY, CDR2 SYGVKD. This CDR3 spans 15 amino acids. Details on this clonotype: Its cognate antigen is unknown.

Using a J-beta primer mix together with a sample-barcoded 5' primer, a second PCR was run for roughly 7 to 12 cycles. TCRdb fed the 5' RACE reads into MiXCR, producing one record per CDR3 protein. The profile shows about 1.4 million distinct CDR3 sequences, 45% to 70% of them singletons. This TCR was recovered from a man between 18 and 29 years old in good health. Sequencing was done on a sample of blood. The chain recombines TRBV10-3 with TRBJ2-1; 8 bases match TRBD2. The CDR3 sequence is CAIEAGGSSYNEQFF. The DNA for the CDR3 is TGTGCCATCGAGGCGGGAGGATCGTCCTACAATGAGCAGTTCTTC.